These 24 T cell receptor beta chains came from one sample sequenced in a study of cytomegalovirus exposure and HLA in healthy donors. The primer mix had 60 Vbeta and 13 Jbeta primers. Some clones are missing from TCRdb's copy, which holds only in-frame ones; the method was immunoSEQ multiplex PCR. The table includes about 120,000 clones, 77% detected once. The material sequenced was PBMCs. These receptors came from a man between 18 and 35 years old in good health and CMV-seropositive.

The sample holds a few counts of this clone. Other nucleotide sequences in the sample specify the same CDR3. This sequence joins TRBV9 and TRBJ2-5, with TRBD2 matching over 9 bases. TRBJ2-7 explains the end of the DNA better; the J call may be wrong. Germline values: CDR1 SGDLS, CDR2 YYNGEE. The CDR3 runs to 14 residues. The CDR3 DNA reads TGTGCCAGCAGCGTAGCTAGCGGGAACTACGAGCAGTACTTC. Its translation: CASSVASGNYEQYF.

With respect to this clone: Sequence at one end of the junction differs from germline and may be a read error. The V gene is TRBV4-1, the J gene TRBJ2-4; tentatively, D is TRBD2 (6 bases). From germline, CDR1 is MGHRA and CDR2 YSYEKL. The CDR3 consists of 17 residues. The CDR3 DNA follows: TGCGCCAGCAGCCAAGCGGTACAAGCACTAGCCAAAAACAGTCAGTACTTC. As protein: CASSQAVQALAKNSQYF.

This chain links TRBV11-3 with TRBJ2-1; TRBD2 aligns across 10 bases. CDR1 SGHNT and CDR2 YENEEA come from the germline V gene. The CDR3 contains 15 residues. V was clipped by 5 bases and J by 8 bases; unmatched bases: 9. The CDR3 sequence is CASSPYGSGRDEQFF. The DNA of the CDR3 is TGTGCCAGCAGCCCCTATGGGAGCGGGAGGGATGAGCAGTTCTTC.

This chain links TRBV5-1 with TRBJ2-5; no definite D call. CDR3 length: 14 amino acids. The germline V and J ends were trimmed by 1 base and 3 bases, with 10 bases remaining between them. In germline, CDR1 is SGHRS, CDR2 YFSETQ. The DNA for the CDR3 is TGCGCCAGCAGCTTGCTTTTGCAGAAAGAGACCCAGTACTTC. This codes for CASSLLLQKETQYF. Using reference TRBV5-1 and TRBJ2-5 for the parts outside the CDR3, the full variable domain is KAGVTQTPRYLIKTRGQQVTLSCSPISGHRSVSWYQQTPGQGLQFLFEYFSETQRNKGNFPGRFSGRQFSNSRSEMNVSTLELGDSALYLCASSLLLQKETQYFGPGTRLLVL.

This clone was seen more than once but under ten times. The chain links TRBV30 to TRBJ1-4; maybe TRBD1 (5 bases). The CDR3 covers 14 residues. Trimming shortened V by 6 bases and J by 8 bases, and 19 bases separated the two germline ends. Germline CDR1 reads GTSNPN; CDR2 reads SVGIG (reference sequence). CDR3 bases: TGTGCCTGCCCTAGGAGGGGCGTTAGAGAAAAACTGTTTTTT. Translated: CACPRRGVREKLFF. The whole variable domain, filled in from reference TRBV30 and TRBJ1-4, reads SQTIHQWPATLVQPVGSPLSLECTVEGTSNPNLYWYRQAAGRGLQLLFYSVGIGQISSEVPQNLSASRPQDRQFILSSKKLLLSDSGFYLCACPRRGVREKLFFGSGTQLSVL.

The chain recombines TRBV18 with TRBJ1-4; D possibly corresponds to TRBD1 (6 bases). Deletions cut 6 bases from V and 0 bases from J, with 14 bases between. The CDR3 loop spans 16 amino acids. Germline V gives CDR1 KGHSH, CDR2 LQKENI. This CDR3 is CASSAGAPATNEKLFF. Here the CDR3 DNA reads TGTGCCAGCTCGGCGGGGGCCCCGGCAACTAATGAAAAACTGTTTTTT.

This chain links TRBV10-3 with TRBJ1-1; D unresolved. V lost 10 bases and J lost 1, with 13 bases in between. The V gene's germline CDR1 is ENHRY and CDR2 SYGVKD. There are 13 residues in the CDR3. DNA of the CDR3: TGTGCCAGGCTCCGGGTTAAGAACACTGAAGCTTTCTTT. Protein product: CARLRVKNTEAFF.

Remarks on this clone: Sequence at one end of the junction differs from germline and may be a read error. The gene calls are TRBV6-4 and TRBJ2-6; 7 bases line up with TRBD1. Germline CDR1 is MRHNA and CDR2 is SNTAGT. The CDR3 is 16 amino acids. The CDR3 nucleotides read TGTGCCAGCAGTGACCCAGGGTTAACAGGGGCCAACGGCCTGACTTTC. It is translated as CASSDPGLTGANGLTF.

Points on this clone: The junction shows a germline mismatch at one end, possibly a read error. The gene calls are TRBV7-9 and TRBJ2-7; tentative D call: TRBD2 (6 bases). This CDR3 contains 13 residues. The V gene's germline CDR1 is SEHNR and CDR2 FQNEAQ (reference sequence). CDR3 DNA sequence: TGTTCCAGCAGCTTCCAGGGAGGCTACGAGCAGTACTTC. It encodes CSSSFQGGYEQYF.

The J gene is TRBJ1-3, the V gene TRBV5-6, with a weak D call TRBD1 (5 bases). V was shortened by 1 base and J by 0 bases, with 11 bases between the two germline ends. Germline V CDR1 and CDR2: SGHDT, YYEEEE. CDR3 length equals 16 residues. CDR3 residues: CASSLWGATSGNTIYF. The CDR3 region has the DNA TGTGCCAGCAGCTTGTGGGGCGCCACCTCTGGAAACACCATATATTTT.

The chain joins TRBV27 to TRBJ2-3; D might be TRBD2 (7 bases). Germline CDR1 and CDR2: MNHEY and SMNVEV (reference sequence). The CDR3 length is 13 residues. Trimming left V 6 bases short and J 5 bases short, with 12 bases between. CDR3 loop: CASRWGGQDTQYF. In DNA form, the CDR3 reads TGTGCCAGCAGATGGGGGGGCCAAGATACGCAGTATTTT.

V and J are TRBV6-5 and TRBJ1-1; D possibly corresponds to TRBD1 (6 bases). V was pared by 5 bases and J by 4 bases, with 14 bases between. The CDR3 runs 14 residues. Germline V gene sequence: CDR1 MNHEY, CDR2 SVGAGI. This CDR3 reads CASSAGTTATEAFF. The CDR3 DNA sequence: TGTGCCAGCAGTGCCGGGACAACCGCCACTGAAGCTTTCTTT.

The CDR3 DNA sequence: TGCAGCGCGGGGGACAGTCTAACCTACGAGCAGTACTTC. Its translation: CSAGDSLTYEQYF. V and J are TRBV29-1 and TRBJ2-7; D perhaps matches TRBD1 (7 bases). CDR3 size: 13 residues. Germline CDR1 is SQVTM and CDR2 is ANQGSEA. V lost 7 bases to trimming and J lost 2 bases, with 15 bases between them.

This chain links TRBV28 with TRBJ1-1; D unresolved. Germline V gives CDR1 MDHEN, CDR2 SYDVKM. The CDR3 has 14 residues. V was pared by 5 bases and J by 7 bases, with 17 bases between. CDR3 loop: CASSGFHTGNEAFF. DNA of the CDR3: TGTGCCAGCAGTGGGTTCCATACGGGAAATGAAGCTTTCTTT. Supplemented by reference TRBV28 and TRBJ1-1, the full variable domain reads DVKVTQSSRYLVKRTGEKVFLECVQDMDHENMFWYRQDPGLGLRLIYFSYDVKMKEKGDIPEGYSVSREKKERFSLILESASTNQTSMYLCASSGFHTGNEAFFGQGTRLTVV.

The V gene is TRBV4-2, the J gene TRBJ2-1; tentative D call: TRBD2 (6 bases). This CDR3 spans 16 amino acids. Deletions cut 0 bases from V and 4 bases from J, with 13 bases between. CDR1 LGHNA and CDR2 YNFKEQ come from the germline V gene. The CDR3 loop is CASSQDGGRLYNEQFF. The CDR3 DNA reads as TGTGCCAGCAGCCAAGACGGGGGAAGGCTTTACAATGAGCAGTTCTTC.

V gene TRBV27 combines with J gene TRBJ2-2; D might be TRBD2 (7 bases). CDR1 MNHEY and CDR2 SMNVEV come from the germline V gene (reference sequence). The V and J ends lost 3 bases and 4 bases respectively, with 15 bases between them. This CDR3 comprises 16 residues. The CDR3, as DNA: TGTGCCAGCAGTTTTGGGAGGGGGGGAGGCACCGGGGAGCTGTTTTTT. As protein: CASSFGRGGGTGELFF.

The chain links TRBV27 to TRBJ2-7; unclear D gene. Germline V gives CDR1 MNHEY, CDR2 SMNVEV (reference sequence). The V end was cut by 6 bases, the J end by 0 bases, with 9 bases between. The CDR3 is 13 residues long. The CDR3 region is CASSRRSSYEQYF. The CDR3, as DNA: TGTGCCAGCAGCCGTAGGAGCTCCTACGAGCAGTACTTC.

This clone was recorded only once. A junction end diverges from the germline sequence, so it may reflect a read error. The chain joins TRBV5-6 to TRBJ1-1; TRBD1 might be the D (5 bases). Germline assignment: CDR1 SGHDT and CDR2 YYEEEE. This CDR3 is built from 14 residues. CDR3 region: CASSLMAGNSEAFF. CDR3 bases: TGTGCCAGCAGCTTGATGGCAGGGAACTCTGAAGCTTTCTTT.

The chain uses TRBV4-1 and TRBJ2-5, with D perhaps TRBD2 (5 bases). V shed 4 bases and J shed 3 bases, with 18 bases lying between them. The CDR3 length is 16 residues. Germline values: CDR1 MGHRA, CDR2 YSYEKL. CDR3 residues: CASSPRQTGSEETQYF. The CDR3 coding sequence is TGCGCCAGCAGCCCGAGGCAGACGGGGTCGGAAGAGACCCAGTACTTC.

This sequence joins TRBV28 and TRBJ1-2; tentative D call: TRBD1 (6 bases). The CDR3 length is 13 residues. Trimming took 10 bases from V and 4 from J, leaving 16 bases between them. The germline V gene encodes CDR1 MDHEN and CDR2 SYDVKM. The CDR3 sequence: CATTLVGAYGYTF. DNA of the CDR3: TGTGCCACTACCCTCGTGGGGGCCTATGGCTACACCTTC.

The V call is TRBV5-4, the J call TRBJ1-2; 8 bases are shared with TRBD1. V was pared by 3 bases and J by 4 bases, with 5 bases of the junction left unmatched. This CDR3 has 14 amino acids. CDR1 is SGHNT and CDR2 is YYREEE in the germline V gene (reference sequence). The CDR3 spells CASSSGQGGYGYTF. As DNA, the CDR3 is TGTGCCAGCAGCTCCGGACAGGGTGGCTATGGCTACACCTTC.

This clone was recorded a few times. The chain joins TRBV7-2 to TRBJ2-1; D not resolved. CDR3 size: 11 residues. The germline CDR1 and CDR2 sequences are SGHTA and FQGNSA. V was cut by 5 bases and J by 9 bases, with 8 bases left in between. The CDR3 nucleotides read TGTGCCAGCAGCACATTCCGTGAGCAGTTCTTC. Translation gives CASSTFREQFF.

The gene calls are TRBV11-2 and TRBJ1-6; 10 bases map to TRBD1. This CDR3 is built from 16 residues. V gave up 0 bases and J gave up 7 bases; unmatched junction bases: 3. CDR1 is SGHAT, CDR2 FQNNGV, per germline. DNA for the CDR3: TGTGCCAGCAGCTTAGACTGGGGACAGGGGAATTCACCCCTCCACTTT. Protein product: CASSLDWGQGNSPLHF. Full variable domain (missing parts from reference TRBV11-2 and TRBJ1-6): EAGVAQSPRYKIIEKRQSVAFWCNPISGHATLYWYQQILGQGPKLLIQFQNNGVVDDSQLPKDRFSAERLKGVDSTLKIQPAKLEDSAVYLCASSLDWGQGNSPLHFGNGTRLTVT.

CDR3 sequence (DNA): TGTGCCTGTAATGACAGTCCATGGACCCTCCACTTT. This sequence encodes CACNDSPWTLHF. V gene TRBV30 combines with J gene TRBJ1-6, with D perhaps TRBD1 (5 bases). This CDR3 has 12 residues. Germline CDR1 is GTSNPN and CDR2 is SVGIG (reference sequence). V was cut by 6 bases and J by 14 bases, with 17 bases left in between.